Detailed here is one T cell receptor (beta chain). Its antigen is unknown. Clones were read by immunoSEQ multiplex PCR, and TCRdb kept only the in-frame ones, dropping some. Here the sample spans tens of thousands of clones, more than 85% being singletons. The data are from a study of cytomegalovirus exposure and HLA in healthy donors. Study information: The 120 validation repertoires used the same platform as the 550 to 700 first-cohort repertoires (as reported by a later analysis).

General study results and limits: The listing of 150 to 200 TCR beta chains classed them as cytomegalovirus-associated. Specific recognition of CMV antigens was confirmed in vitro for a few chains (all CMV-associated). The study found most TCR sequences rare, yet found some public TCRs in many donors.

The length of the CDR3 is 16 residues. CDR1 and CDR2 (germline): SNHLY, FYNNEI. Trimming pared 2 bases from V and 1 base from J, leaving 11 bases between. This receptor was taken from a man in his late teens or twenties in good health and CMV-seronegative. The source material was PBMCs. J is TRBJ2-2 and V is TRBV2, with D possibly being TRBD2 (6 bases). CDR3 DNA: TGTGCCAGCAGTGAACGGGCGGGGAGGAACACCGGGGAGCTGTTTTTT. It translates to CASSERAGRNTGELFF. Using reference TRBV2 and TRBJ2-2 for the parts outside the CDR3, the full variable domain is EPEVTQTPSHQVTQMGQEVILRCVPISNHLYFYWYRQILGQKVEFLVSFYNNEISEKSEIFDDQFSVERPDGSNFTLKIRSTKLEDSAMYFCASSERAGRNTGELFFGEGSRLTVL.